The source of this T cell receptor (beta chain) is a study of glioma-infiltrating T cells. Worth noting for this clonotype: Its antigen remains unidentified. A much more abundant neighbour one base away suggests this may be a read error.

TCR alpha and beta CDR3 regions were amplified from RNA using iRepertoire nested multiplex PCR. One-step reverse transcription and amplification started from roughly 100-400 ng of tissue mRNA or PBMC total RNA. In TCRdb, the multiplex PCR reads were re-called with MiXCR into one record per CDR3 protein. Here the sample spans approximately 93,000 distinct CDR3 sequences, about 37% being singletons. General study points: Tissue-blood divergence was below expectation in non-neoplastic patients, above in gliomas. Tissue and blood shared very few CDR3 sequences.

The CDR3 is made up of 15 amino acids. The germline CDR1 and CDR2 sequences are SNHLY and FYNNEI. The chain is built from TRBV2 and TRBJ1-1; D is possibly TRBD1 (6 bases). The sequencing input was glioma tissue, nonneoplastic brain tissue, or PBMCs (not recorded which). The clonotype was recovered from a human donor with low-grade glioma or glioblastoma, undergoing nonglioma brain surgery, or in good health (not recorded which). The CDR3 DNA reads as TGTGCCAGCAGCGATCGAATTGACAGGAACGCTGAAGCTTTCTTT. Its translation is CASSDRIDRNAEAFF.